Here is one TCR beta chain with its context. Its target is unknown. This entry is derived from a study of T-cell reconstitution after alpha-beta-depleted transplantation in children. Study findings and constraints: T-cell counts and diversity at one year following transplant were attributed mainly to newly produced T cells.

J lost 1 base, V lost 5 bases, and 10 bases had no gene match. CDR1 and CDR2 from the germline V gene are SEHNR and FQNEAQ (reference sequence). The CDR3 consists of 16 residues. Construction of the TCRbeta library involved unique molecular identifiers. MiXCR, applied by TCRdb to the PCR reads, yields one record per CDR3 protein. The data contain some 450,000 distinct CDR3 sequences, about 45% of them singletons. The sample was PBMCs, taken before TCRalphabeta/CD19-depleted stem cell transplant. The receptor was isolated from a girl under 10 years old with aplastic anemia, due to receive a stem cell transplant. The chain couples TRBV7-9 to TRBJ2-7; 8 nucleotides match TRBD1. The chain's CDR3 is CASSTNAGGASYEQYF. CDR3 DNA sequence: TGTGCCAGCAGCACTAACGCAGGGGGCGCGTCCTACGAGCAGTACTTC. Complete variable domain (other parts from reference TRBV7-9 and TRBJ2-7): DTGVSQNPRHKITKRGQNVTFRCDPISEHNRLYWYRQTLGQGPEFLTYFQNEAQLEKSRLLSDRFSAERPKGSFSTLEIQRTEQGDSAMYLCASSTNAGGASYEQYFGPGTRLTVT.